The 7 T cell receptor beta chains reported below all come from one sample, sequenced in a study of CD8+CD57+ T cells in acquired aplastic anemia. Sequencing was done on patients that had shown CD8+CD57+ cell expansion by flow cytometry. Genomic DNA acted as the template from which TCR beta VDJ combination and CDR3 sequence profiling were carried out. TCRdb processed the reads anew with MiXCR; each CDR3 protein has one entry. There are around 150,000 distinct CDR3 sequences in the sample; around half occur only once, and 2.5% to 3.5% lies in the top ten. Sequences were obtained from sorted CD4+, CD8+, or CD8+CD57+ T cells (not recorded which) from PBMCs. The receptors shown here come from a human donor with aplastic anemia.

This clonotype was observed many times. The gene calls are TRBV19 and TRBJ2-1; tentatively, D is TRBD1 or TRBD2 (6 bases each). The CDR3 contains 15 residues. Germline V gene sequence: CDR1 LNHDA, CDR2 SQIVND (reference sequence). The V and J ends lost 5 bases and 7 bases respectively, with 18 bases between them. This CDR3 reads CASSPPGAQGNEQFF. The CDR3 DNA reads TGTGCCAGTAGTCCTCCGGGGGCCCAAGGAAATGAGCAGTTCTTC.

Points on this clonotype: A much larger clone is a single base away; this may be a read error. The J gene is TRBJ2-3, the V gene TRBV13, with D possibly matching TRBD1 (5 bases). The J call could be wrong; TRBJ1-5 is a better fit for the DNA end. The CDR3 spans 18 residues. CDR1 is PRHDT, CDR2 FYEKMQ, per germline (reference sequence). The CDR3, as DNA: TGTGCCAGCAGCTTAAGTCTAGCGGGACCCCCTAGCACAGATACGCAGCATTTT. It specifies CASSLSLAGPPSTDTQHF.

With respect to this clonotype: Sequence at one end of the junction differs from germline and may be a read error. J is TRBJ2-1 and V is TRBV9; D is undetermined. Germline-derived CDR1 and CDR2 are SGDLS and YYNGEE. The CDR3 has 15 residues. CDR3 nucleotides: TGCGCCAGCAGCGTAGCCACGGGCCCCGACAATGAGCAGTTCTTC. It specifies CASSVATGPDNEQFF. Complete variable domain (other parts from reference TRBV9 and TRBJ2-1): DSGVTQTPKHLITATGQRVTLRCSPRSGDLSVYWYQQSLDQGLQFLIQYYNGEERAKGNILERFSAQQFPDLHSELNLSSLELGDSALYFCASSVATGPDNEQFFGPGTRLTVL.

V and J are TRBV7-9 and TRBJ2-7; perhaps D is TRBD1 or TRBD2 (6 bases each). There are 14 residues in the CDR3. Germline V gives CDR1 SEHNR, CDR2 FQNEAQ (reference sequence). With 4 bases removed from V and 9 bases from J, the gap between germline ends came to 19 bases. CDR3 protein: CASSSGTGAGGQYF. CDR3 DNA sequence: TGTGCCAGCAGCTCCGGGACGGGGGCCGGCGGGCAGTACTTC.

This clonotype was observed a handful of times. The V call is TRBV20-1, the J call TRBJ1-6, with D unclear. Germline V CDR1 and CDR2: DFQATT, SNEGSKA (reference sequence). This CDR3 has 13 residues. Trimming removed 0 bases from V and 8 bases from J, with 8 bases in between. Written as DNA, the CDR3 is TGCAGTGCTAGAGACAAAGAACATTCACCCCTCCACTTT. Amino acids: CSARDKEHSPLHF.

This clonotype was seen repeatedly, ten times or more. The chain couples TRBV5-1 to TRBJ2-2; D is perhaps TRBD1 (5 bases). The CDR3 is made up of 13 amino acids. Looked up from germline, CDR1 is SGHRS and CDR2 is YFSETQ. The V end lost 2 bases, the J end lost 5 bases, and 7 bases lay between the germline ends. CDR3 nucleotides: TGCGCCAGCAGCTTAGACAGAACCGGGGAGCTGTTTTTT. Protein product: CASSLDRTGELFF.

The chain recombines TRBV6-5 with TRBJ2-2, with 10 nucleotides matching TRBD2. V shed 2 bases and J 1 base; nucleotides not matched to a gene: 1. CDR3 length equals 16 residues. The V gene's germline CDR1 is MNHEY and CDR2 SVGAGI. CDR3 residues: CASSYSGRGNTGELFF. CDR3 nucleotides: TGTGCCAGCAGTTACAGCGGGAGGGGGAACACCGGGGAGCTGTTTTTT.